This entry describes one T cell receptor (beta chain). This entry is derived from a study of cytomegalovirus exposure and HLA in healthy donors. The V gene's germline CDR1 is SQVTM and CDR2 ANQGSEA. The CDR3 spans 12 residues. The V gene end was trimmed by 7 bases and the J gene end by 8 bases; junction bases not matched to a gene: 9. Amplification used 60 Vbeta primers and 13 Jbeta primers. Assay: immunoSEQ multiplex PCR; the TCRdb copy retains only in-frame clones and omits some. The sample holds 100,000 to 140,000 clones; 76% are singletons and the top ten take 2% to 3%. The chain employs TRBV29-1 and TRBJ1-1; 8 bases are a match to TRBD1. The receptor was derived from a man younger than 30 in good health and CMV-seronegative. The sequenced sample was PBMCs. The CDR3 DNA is TGCAGCGGTGCGACAGGGGAAGTCGAAGCTTTCTTT. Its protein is CSGATGEVEAFF.